This TCR beta chain derives from a study of OX40 agonist ivuxolimab in advanced cancers. Study-wide results and caveats: Certain nonresponding patients likewise had low normalized T-cell clonal expansion.

On this clone: Antigen unknown.

TCRdb's copy holds only in-frame clones and misses some; the assay was immunoSEQ multiplex PCR. The repertoire consists of 87,000 or so clones, with around nine tenths occurring once and the leading ten covering around 1.5%. Sequenced here: CD4+ or CD8+ T cells sorted from blood, sampled in a trial of the OX40 agonist ivuxolimab. The TCR was taken from an adult with an advanced solid tumor such as melanoma, head and neck, liver or kidney cancer.

The CDR3 DNA reads TGTGCCAGCAGCTTGGATCGGACACAGGACATTCAGTACTTC. Translated, it gives CASSLDRTQDIQYF. The chain is built from TRBV5-4 and TRBJ2-4, with a tentative D call TRBD1 (5 bases). The CDR3 totals 14 residues. Trimming took off 0 bases at V and 8 bases at J, with 12 bases between the two ends. Germline values: CDR1 SGHNT, CDR2 YYREEE (reference sequence).